Listed below are T cell receptor beta chains from one sample, sequenced in a study of blood T cells in healthy people across ages. One entry per CDR3 protein, called by TCRdb with MiXCR from the 5' RACE reads. The sample carries 1.5 million to 2 million distinct CDR3 sequences, about two fifths recorded once. Sample: blood. The receptors shown here come from a human donor in good health. The CDR3 runs from the conserved cysteine through the conserved F or W. D genes are given only for firm matches. Size is stated for part of the rows, as once, few or many counts, or as a class when the clone is expanded.

clone_size	j_call	v_call	d_call	cdr3_nt	cdr3_aa
NA	TRBJ1-1	TRBV4-3	NA	TGCGCCAGCAGCCAAGAATCCCGACCTGAAGCTTTCTTT	CASSQESRPEAFF
few	TRBJ1-2	TRBV20-1	TRBD1	TGCAGTGTCTTGACAGGGGGTAACTATGGCTACACCTTC	CSVLTGGNYGYTF
many	TRBJ1-1	TRBV10-3	NA	TGTGCCATCACGGAAAACACCTTTCTCAACATGAACACTGAAGCTTTCTTT	CAITENTFLNMNTEAFF
few	TRBJ1-2	TRBV15	NA	TGTGCCACCAGCAGAGATCGGGTGGCAGCCTATGGCTACACCTTC	CATSRDRVAAYGYTF
NA	TRBJ2-1	TRBV11-3	NA	TGTGCCAGCAGCTTAGGCGGGGTTGTGAGCAGTGAGCAGTTCTTC	CASSLGGVVSSEQFF
NA	TRBJ1-2	TRBV9	NA	TGTGCCAGCAGCGACACGCAGGGTTCCGATGGCTACACCTTC	CASSDTQGSDGYTF
NA	TRBJ1-5	TRBV20-1	NA	TGCAGTGTTAGTGGGATGACAGGATGGGGCAATCAGCCCCAGCATTTT	CSVSGMTGWGNQPQHF
NA	TRBJ2-7	TRBV20-1	TRBD1	TGCAGTGCTAGAACCGACAGGGGCTACGAGCAGTACTTC	CSARTDRGYEQYF
NA	TRBJ1-5	TRBV15	NA	TGTGCCACCAGCCTAGGGATCAATCAGCCCCAGCATTTT	CATSLGINQPQHF
NA	TRBJ2-7	TRBV29-1	NA	TGCAGCGTTGGCGGGGGCCCAGAAATCTACGAGCAGTACTTC	CSVGGGPEIYEQYF
few	TRBJ2-5	TRBV28	TRBD2	TGTGCCAGCAGTGAAGGACTAGCGGTCAAAGAGACCCAGTACTTC	CASSEGLAVKETQYF
many	TRBJ1-2	TRBV12-3/TRBV12-4	NA	TGTGCCAGCAGTTTAAGTGGTAACTATGGCTACACCTTC	CASSLSGNYGYTF